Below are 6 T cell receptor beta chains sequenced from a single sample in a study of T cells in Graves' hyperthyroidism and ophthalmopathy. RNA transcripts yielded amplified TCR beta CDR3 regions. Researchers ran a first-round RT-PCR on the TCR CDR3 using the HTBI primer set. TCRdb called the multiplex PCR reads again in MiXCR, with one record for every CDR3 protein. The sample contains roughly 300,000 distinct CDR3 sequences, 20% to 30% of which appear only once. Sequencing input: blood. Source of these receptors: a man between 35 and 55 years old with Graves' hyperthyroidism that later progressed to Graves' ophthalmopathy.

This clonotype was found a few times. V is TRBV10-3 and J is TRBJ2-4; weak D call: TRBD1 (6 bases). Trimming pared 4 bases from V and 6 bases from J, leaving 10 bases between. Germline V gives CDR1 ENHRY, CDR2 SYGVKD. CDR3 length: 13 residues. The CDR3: CAISVPRGNIQYF. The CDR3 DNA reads TGTGCCATCAGTGTTCCCAGGGGAAACATTCAGTACTTC.

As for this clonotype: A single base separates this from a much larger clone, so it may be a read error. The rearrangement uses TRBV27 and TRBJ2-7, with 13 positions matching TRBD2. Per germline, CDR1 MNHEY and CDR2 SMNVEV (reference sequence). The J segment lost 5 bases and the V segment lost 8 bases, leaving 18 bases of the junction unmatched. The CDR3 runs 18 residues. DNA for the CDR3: TGTGCCAGCCGACCAAGGGGACCACTAGCGGGAGGGCGCCACGAGCAGTACTTC. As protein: CASRPRGPLAGGRHEQYF.

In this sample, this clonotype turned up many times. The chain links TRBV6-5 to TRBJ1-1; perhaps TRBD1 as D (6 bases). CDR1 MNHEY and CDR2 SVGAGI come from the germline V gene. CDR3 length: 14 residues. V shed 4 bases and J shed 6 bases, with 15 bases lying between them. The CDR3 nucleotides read TGTGCCAGCAGTTCCCCCGGGACACTCGCTGAAGCTTTCTTT. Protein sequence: CASSSPGTLAEAFF.

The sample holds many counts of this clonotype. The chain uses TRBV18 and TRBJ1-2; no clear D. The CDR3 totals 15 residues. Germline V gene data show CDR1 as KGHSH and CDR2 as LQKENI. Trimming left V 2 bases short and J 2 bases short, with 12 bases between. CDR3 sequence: CASSPGVGPNYGYTF. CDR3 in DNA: TGTGCCAGCTCACCAGGGGTTGGGCCGAACTATGGCTACACCTTC.

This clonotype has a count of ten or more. The CDR3 DNA reads as TGTGCCAGCAGCCCTGCCCATGAGACCCAGTACTTC. This encodes CASSPAHETQYF. V gene TRBV9 combines with J gene TRBJ2-5; D uncertain. V was cut by 4 bases and J by 5 bases, with 9 bases left in between. Germline V lookup: CDR1 SGDLS, CDR2 YYNGEE. This CDR3 is built from 12 residues.

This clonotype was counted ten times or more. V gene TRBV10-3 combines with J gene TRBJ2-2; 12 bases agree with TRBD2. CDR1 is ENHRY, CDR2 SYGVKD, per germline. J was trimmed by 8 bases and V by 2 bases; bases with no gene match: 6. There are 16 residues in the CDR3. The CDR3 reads CAISEKLAGGPGELFF. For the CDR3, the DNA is TGTGCCATCAGTGAGAAGCTAGCGGGAGGGCCAGGGGAGCTGTTTTTT.